This entry lists 30 T cell receptor beta chains sequenced from one sample in a study of blood T cell repertoires in COVID-19 (dated by TCRdb to the early 2020s). The library came from the immunoSEQ multiplex PCR assay. Held by TCRdb, this immuneACCESS table contains in-frame sequences only and omits some clones. Under half of the omission traces to an unresolved V gene where checked; the cause of the rest is unknown. The sample records 200,000 or so clones, 80% to 90% of which are singletons. Of the sample, around 3.5% is held by the ten largest clones. The material sequenced was PBMCs or T cells enriched from blood (not recorded which). Receptor source: a woman in her thirties or forties with acute COVID-19.

V and J are TRBV19 and TRBJ1-2, with D tentatively TRBD1 (5 bases). The CDR3 contains 16 residues. Germline V gene lookup returns CDR1 LNHDA and CDR2 SQIVND (reference sequence). Trimming took 1 base from V and 0 from J, leaving 12 bases between them. The CDR3 is CASSIGPGISNYGYTF. The CDR3 DNA reads TGTGCCAGTAGTATAGGCCCAGGGATTTCTAACTATGGCTACACCTTC.

J is TRBJ2-7 and V is TRBV19, with 10 bases that match TRBD2. The V segment lost 1 base and the J segment 3 bases; nucleotides outside the gene matches: 3. CDR1 is LNHDA, CDR2 SQIVND, per germline (reference sequence). CDR3 length: 15 residues. The CDR3 DNA reads TGTGCCAGTAGTATAGCTAGCGGGGGATTCTACGAGCAGTACTTC. It codes for CASSIASGGFYEQYF.

This clone was counted only a few times. The chain links TRBV19 to TRBJ1-1; D unclear. Germline V CDR1 and CDR2: LNHDA, SQIVND (reference sequence). This CDR3 has 13 residues. Trimming removed 4 bases at V and 2 bases at J, with 8 bases between. The CDR3 here is CASSSTSNTEAFF. For the CDR3, the DNA is TGTGCCAGTAGTAGCACATCTAACACTGAAGCTTTCTTT.

CDR3 coding DNA: TGCGCCAGCAGCCAAGATCTAGGGCAGGGAACTTTCTTT. Its translation: CASSQDLGQGTFF. The chain links TRBV4-3 to TRBJ1-1; D is possibly TRBD1 (5 bases). Germline lookup yields CDR1 LGHNA and CDR2 YSLEER. CDR3 size: 13 residues. Trimming took 0 bases from V and 12 from J, leaving 14 bases between them.

This chain uses TRBV7-9 with TRBJ1-1; D is unclear. The CDR3 consists of 11 residues. The V gene's germline CDR1 is SEHNR and CDR2 FQNEAQ (reference sequence). Deletions cut 3 bases from V and 6 bases from J, with 5 bases between. The CDR3 region is CASSFSSEAFF. CDR3 bases: TGTGCCAGCAGCTTCTCCTCTGAAGCTTTCTTT.

In this sample, this clone turned up many times. This rearrangement joins TRBV5-4 to TRBJ1-2, with 7 bases matching TRBD1. Per the germline V gene, CDR1 is SGHNT and CDR2 is YYREEE (reference sequence). Trimming took 2 bases from V and 2 from J; bases not matched to a gene: 3. The CDR3 contains 14 residues. The CDR3 loop is CASSFPTGNYGYTF. The CDR3 bases are TGTGCCAGCAGCTTCCCGACAGGGAACTATGGCTACACCTTC.

V usage is TRBV11-2 and J usage is TRBJ1-2; D unresolved. V was cut by 1 base and J by 5 bases, with 5 bases left in between. CDR1 is SGHAT and CDR2 is FQNNGV in the germline V gene. This CDR3 comprises 12 residues. The CDR3 loop is CASSLGSYGYTF. The CDR3 nucleotides are TGTGCCAGCAGCTTAGGCAGTTATGGCTACACCTTC.

This clone was observed a single time. The chain recombines TRBV5-1 with TRBJ2-7; 9 bases are a match to TRBD2. The CDR3 consists of 16 residues. The ends lost 5 bases at V and 7 bases at J; junction bases unmatched: 16. The germline V gene has CDR1 SGHRS and CDR2 YFSETQ. Here the CDR3 reads CASSKLGTSSNEEQYF. CDR3 bases: TGCGCCAGCAGTAAGCTTGGGACTAGCTCTAACGAGGAGCAGTACTTC.

The J gene is TRBJ1-2, the V gene TRBV2, with D perhaps TRBD1 (6 bases). This CDR3 region has 13 residues. Looked up from germline, CDR1 is SNHLY and CDR2 is FYNNEI. Trimming removed 10 bases from V and 0 bases from J, with 12 bases in between. The CDR3 sequence: CATTDSANYGYTF. DNA of the CDR3: TGTGCCACTACGGACAGCGCTAACTATGGCTACACCTTC.

The rearrangement joins TRBV2 to TRBJ1-4; D is unclear. Germline values: CDR1 SNHLY, CDR2 FYNNEI. With 6 bases removed from V and 2 bases from J, the gap between germline ends came to 10 bases. The CDR3 spans 14 residues. CDR3 DNA: TGTGCCAGCAGCTCCCGGGGTACTAATGAAAAACTGTTTTTT. Translating gives CASSSRGTNEKLFF.

The rearrangement links TRBV5-1 to TRBJ2-1; 8 bases line up with TRBD2. Germline assignment: CDR1 SGHRS and CDR2 YFSETQ. CDR3 length: 16 residues. Trimming cost V 0 bases and J 3 bases; bases outside gene matches: 5. In DNA, the CDR3 is TGCGCCAGCAGCTTGGTTAGCGGGGTCAGCTACAATGAGCAGTTCTTC. Its translation is CASSLVSGVSYNEQFF.

The CDR3 region has the DNA TGTGCCAGCAGCTTAGGCCCCCGGGACTCAACGGGCTACACCTTC. Protein product: CASSLGPRDSTGYTF. The chain employs TRBV7-6 and TRBJ1-2; TRBD1 is a possible D gene (5 bases). The ends were cut back, 1 base at V and 8 bases at J, with 17 bases in the middle. This CDR3 region has 15 residues. Germline V CDR1 and CDR2: SGHVS, FNYEAQ.

The rearrangement joins TRBV7-6 to TRBJ1-3; D not certain. Germline-derived CDR1 and CDR2 are SGHVS and FNYEAQ. The V gene lost 1 base and the J gene lost 3 bases, with 13 bases spanning the gap. The CDR3 is made up of 16 amino acids. The CDR3 nucleotides are TGTGCCAGCAGCTTAGGGGCGATCGGAGGTGGAAACACCATATATTTT. Its translation: CASSLGAIGGGNTIYF.

The V gene is TRBV19, the J gene TRBJ1-2; 7 positions agree with TRBD1. Germline V gene data show CDR1 as LNHDA and CDR2 as SQIVND (reference sequence). The CDR3 loop spans 15 amino acids. V was clipped by 6 bases and J by 3 bases; unmatched bases: 10. The CDR3: CASRLKQGTYYGYTF. The CDR3 DNA reads as TGTGCCAGTAGACTAAAACAGGGGACCTACTATGGCTACACCTTC.

This clone was recorded only once. The chain joins TRBV5-6 to TRBJ1-4; D is perhaps TRBD1 (5 bases). This CDR3 comprises 16 residues. Looked up from germline, CDR1 is SGHDT and CDR2 is YYEEEE. The V and J ends lost 0 bases and 5 bases respectively, with 14 bases between them. The CDR3 nucleotides read TGTGCCAGCAGCTTGGCCGGGGGAGCTAGGAATGAAAAACTGTTTTTT. It yields the protein CASSLAGGARNEKLFF.

CDR3 sequence reads: CASSKGGMNTEAFF. The DNA of the CDR3 is TGTGCCAGCAGCAAAGGAGGAATGAACACTGAAGCTTTCTTT. The J gene is TRBJ1-1, the V gene TRBV5-6; D ambiguous. This CDR3 is 14 amino acids long. The ends were cut back, 4 bases at V and 0 bases at J, with 10 bases in the middle. CDR1 SGHDT and CDR2 YYEEEE come from the germline V gene. The full variable domain, in which reference TRBV5-6 and TRBJ1-1 provide the parts outside the CDR3, is DAGVTQSPTHLIKTRGQQVTLRCSPKSGHDTVSWYQQALGQGPQFIFQYYEEEERQRGNFPDRFSGHQFPNYSSELNVNALLLGDSALYLCASSKGGMNTEAFFGQGTRLTVV.

The genes are TRBV7-3 and TRBJ2-5; D unclear. Trimming shortened V by 4 bases and J by 4 bases, and 16 bases separated the two germline ends. Germline loops: CDR1 SGHTA, CDR2 FQGTGA. The CDR3 covers 15 residues. CDR3 sequence: CASSSNPSGPETQYF. CDR3 coding DNA: TGTGCCAGCAGCTCAAATCCGTCTGGCCCAGAGACCCAGTACTTC.

V gene TRBV9 combines with J gene TRBJ2-3, with 8 bases lining up with TRBD1. V shed 3 bases, J shed 0 bases, and the junction held 6 bases outside the gene matches. Germline CDR1 is SGDLS and CDR2 is YYNGEE. CDR3 length equals 16 residues. The CDR3 protein is CASSADDRGSTDTQYF. CDR3 coding DNA: TGTGCCAGCAGCGCCGATGACAGGGGAAGCACAGATACGCAGTATTTT.

The chain uses TRBV7-2 and TRBJ1-3; D not resolved. V was pared by 5 bases and J by 1 base, with 6 bases between. Per the germline V gene, CDR1 is SGHTA and CDR2 is FQGNSA. The CDR3 loop spans 13 amino acids. CDR3 in amino acids: CASSPQSGNTIYF. The CDR3 region has the DNA TGTGCCAGCAGCCCCCAGTCTGGAAACACCATATATTTT.

Here the CDR3 reads CASSFLAGGADTQYF. In nucleotides, the CDR3 is TGTGCCAGCAGCTTTCTAGCGGGCGGGGCAGATACGCAGTATTTT. The chain links TRBV11-2 to TRBJ2-3; 8 bases agree with TRBD2. Germline V gene sequence: CDR1 SGHAT, CDR2 FQNNGV. This CDR3 comprises 15 residues. V trimming: 3 bases; J trimming: 4 bases; junction bases outside the gene matches: 6.

This clone was seen only a few times. CDR3 sequence: CASSQRGGNQPQHF. DNA for the CDR3: TGTGCCAGCAGCCAGCGCGGGGGTAATCAGCCCCAGCATTTT. The rearrangement uses TRBV7-2 and TRBJ1-5, with D perhaps matching TRBD1 (5 bases). The CDR3 runs to 14 residues. The germline CDR1 and CDR2 sequences are SGHTA and FQGNSA. With 5 bases removed from V and 4 bases from J, the gap between germline ends came to 12 bases. Supplemented by reference TRBV7-2 and TRBJ1-5, the full variable domain reads GAGVSQSPSNKVTEKGKDVELRCDPISGHTALYWYRQSLGQGLEFLIYFQGNSAPDKSGLPSDRFSAERTGGSVSTLTIQRTQQEDSAVYLCASSQRGGNQPQHFGDGTRLSIL.

The chain is built from TRBV7-2 and TRBJ1-6; TRBD1 matches at 7 bases. The CDR3 loop spans 16 amino acids. Germline CDR1 and CDR2: SGHTA and FQGNSA. Germline trimming cut 5 bases from V and 5 bases from J; bases unmatched to any gene: 9. CDR3 nucleotide sequence: TGTGCCAGCAGCGACTCCGCGGGACAGAATAATTCACCCCTCCACTTT. It is translated as CASSDSAGQNNSPLHF.

This clone has just one count. J is TRBJ2-1 and V is TRBV3-1 (or the pseudogene TRBV3-2), with 10 bases fitting TRBD2. Trimming took 4 bases from V and 2 from J; bases not matched to a gene: 11. Germline CDR1 and CDR2: LGHDT and YNNKEL (reference sequence). The CDR3 contains 18 residues. CDR3 coding DNA: TGTGCCAGCAGCCTTTCAGCGGGGGGGCCTCTGACCTACAATGAGCAGTTCTTC. Translation gives CASSLSAGGPLTYNEQFF.

The chain employs TRBV5-6 and TRBJ1-2; 9 bases map to TRBD1. This CDR3 spans 14 amino acids. J lost 3 bases, V lost 4 bases, and 4 bases had no gene match. In germline, CDR1 is SGHDT, CDR2 YYEEEE. Here the CDR3 DNA reads TGTGCCAGCAGCCCAAGGACAGGGGACTATGGCTACACCTTC. This translates into CASSPRTGDYGYTF.

This clone was picked up a small number of times. The chain has TRBV7-2 and TRBJ2-1, with 12 bases lining up with TRBD1. Germline V CDR1 and CDR2: SGHTA, FQGNSA. The CDR3 length is 15 residues. The ends lost 5 bases at V and 9 bases at J; junction bases unmatched: 8. CDR3 nucleotides: TGTGCCAGCAGCGCCCGGGACAGGGGGCTCAGTGAGCAGTTCTTC. Its translation is CASSARDRGLSEQFF. Using reference TRBV7-2 and TRBJ2-1 for the parts outside the CDR3, the full variable domain is GAGVSQSPSNKVTEKGKDVELRCDPISGHTALYWYRQSLGQGLEFLIYFQGNSAPDKSGLPSDRFSAERTGGSVSTLTIQRTQQEDSAVYLCASSARDRGLSEQFFGPGTRLTVL.

This clone was observed a few times. This chain joins TRBV6-2 or TRBV6-3 and TRBJ2-1; D perhaps matches TRBD2 (6 bases). V was trimmed by 6 bases and J by 3 bases, leaving 15 bases between them. There are 15 residues in the CDR3. From germline, CDR1 is MNHEY and CDR2 SVGEGT. CDR3 residues: CASSPSTGDYNEQFF. The DNA for the CDR3 is TGTGCCAGCAGCCCTTCTACGGGGGACTACAATGAGCAGTTCTTC.

This clone was recorded once. The chain employs TRBV7-2 and TRBJ1-1, with 9 bases aligning to TRBD1. V lost 4 bases, J lost 5 bases, and 11 bases stayed unmatched. The CDR3 covers 16 residues. Per the germline V gene, CDR1 is SGHTA and CDR2 is FQGNSA. The CDR3 region has the DNA TGTGCCAGCAGCTCACTCATAGGACAGGGGAGAACTGAAGCTTTCTTT. Translation: CASSSLIGQGRTEAFF.

The gene calls are TRBV9 and TRBJ2-1; D unclear. This CDR3 has 11 residues. Trimming removed 3 bases at V and 7 bases at J, with 5 bases between. Germline CDR1 is SGDLS and CDR2 is YYNGEE. CDR3 residues: CASSDSNEQFF. In nucleotides, the CDR3 is TGTGCCAGCAGCGACAGTAATGAGCAGTTCTTC.

A few counts support this clone. This sequence joins TRBV11-2 and TRBJ1-1; 9 nucleotides agree with TRBD1. J gave up 1 base and V 5 bases, and 8 bases lay outside the gene matches. The CDR3 spans 16 residues. Germline values: CDR1 SGHAT, CDR2 FQNNGV. The CDR3 loop is CASSPRGTGRNTEAFF. The DNA for the CDR3 is TGTGCCAGCAGCCCGCGGGGGACAGGGAGGAACACTGAAGCTTTCTTT.

The gene calls are TRBV24-1 and TRBJ2-2; 8 bases line up with TRBD1. CDR3 length: 17 amino acids. Trimming removed 3 bases from V and 4 bases from J; junction bases left unmatched: 9. Germline-derived CDR1 and CDR2 are KGHDR and SFDVKD. This chain's CDR3 is CATSDSIQGAGTGELFF. The DNA of the CDR3 is TGTGCCACCAGTGATAGTATCCAGGGGGCGGGCACCGGGGAGCTGTTTTTT.